A selection of T cell receptor beta chains follows, all from one sample in a study of beta chain features in type 1 diabetes. Method: immunoSEQ multiplex PCR; TCRdb's copy keeps in-frame clones and lacks some. The table records 40,000 to 50,000 clones, approximately 70% of them present only once. The sequencing sample was made of Tregs from blood. The receptor source for this set is a man aged 25 to 40 with type 1 diabetes. Some clones in this sample may be carry-over from other donors' samples. Both conserved end residues are part of each CDR3. D genes are given only for firm matches. Clone size is stated in some rows and not others, as once, few, many or a class when expanded.

NA	NA	TRBJ2-3	TRBV6-1	TGTGCCAGCAGTGAAGCGCGAGCGTATACGCAGTATTTT	CASSEARAYTQYF
NA	NA	TRBJ1-3	TRBV7-9	TGTGCCAGCAGCTTACCCTTAACAGGGATCTCTGGAAACACCATATATTTT	CASSLPLTGISGNTIYF
NA	NA	TRBJ2-1	TRBV7-2	TGTGCCAGCAGCAAGCAGGGGGGTTCCTACAATGAGCAGTTCTTC	CASSKQGGSYNEQFF
NA	TRBD2	TRBJ2-7	TRBV6-5	TGTGCCAGCAGTTACTCTGGACTAGCGTCCTACGAGCAGTACTTC	CASSYSGLASYEQYF
NA	TRBD1	TRBJ2-3	TRBV19	TGTGCCAGTAGTATAATGAGGTATCAGGGGGCAGATACGCAGTATTTT	CASSIMRYQGADTQYF
NA	TRBD1	TRBJ1-1	TRBV2	TGTGCCAGCAGTTCCCCCTGGGGACAGGCCCAAAAGGCGATCACTGAAGCTTTCTTT	CASSSPWGQAQKAITEAFF
NA	NA	TRBJ2-5	TRBV29-1	TGCAGCGTGGGCCTAGAGACCCAGTACTTC	CSVGLETQYF
NA	NA	TRBJ1-2	TRBV2	TGTGCCAGCAGTGTACAGCTTCTCCTGGGCTACACCTTC	CASSVQLLLGYTF
NA	TRBD2	TRBJ2-3	TRBV14	TGTGCCAGCAGCCAGGTGGCTGAAGCGGGGGTCCGGGATACACAGTATTTT	CASSQVAEAGVRDTQYF
NA	NA	TRBJ2-1	TRBV25-1	TGTGCCAGCAGTGAAACAGATGAGCAGTTCTTC	CASSETDEQFF
NA	NA	TRBJ1-2	TRBV7-2	TGTGCCAGCAGCTTATCAGTGGCTTCCTATGGCTACACCTTC	CASSLSVASYGYTF
once	TRBD1	TRBJ1-1	TRBV9	TGTGCCAGCAGCGTAGTGGGGACAGCCACTGAAGCTTTCTTT	CASSVVGTATEAFF
few	TRBD2	TRBJ2-1	TRBV5-4	TGTGCCAGCAGCTTGCCTAGCGGGGGGGCAGCAAATGAGCAGTTCTTC	CASSLPSGGAANEQFF
few	TRBD2	TRBJ2-2	TRBV7-2	TGTGCCAGCAGCTTATTTCCGGGGGGGAACACCGGGGAGCTGTTTTTT	CASSLFPGGNTGELFF
NA	NA	TRBJ2-7	TRBV7-2	TGTGCCAGCAGCTTTTCCAGGGCCTACGAGCAGTACTTC	CASSFSRAYEQYF
NA	NA	TRBJ2-7	TRBV4-2	TGTGCCAGCAGCCAAGATCCGAAGCGATCCTACGAGCAGTACTTC	CASSQDPKRSYEQYF
NA	NA	TRBJ2-3	TRBV7-2	TGTGCCAGCAGACGACAGCTGGGGGCTTCAGGTAGCACAGATACGCAGTATTTT	CASRRQLGASGSTDTQYF
NA	NA	TRBJ1-6	TRBV19	TGTGCCAGTAGTACAAGGGGAATCTCCTATAATTCACCCCTCCACTTT	CASSTRGISYNSPLHF
NA	NA	TRBJ1-1	TRBV12-5	TGTGCTAGTGGTCTTACGGTTTTACAGGGGAACACTGAAGCTTTCTTT	CASGLTVLQGNTEAFF
NA	NA	TRBJ1-3	TRBV7-2	TGTGCCAGCAGCTTAGAAGGGGCTTTCTCTGGAAACACCATATATTTT	CASSLEGAFSGNTIYF
NA	TRBD1	TRBJ1-3	TRBV7-2	TGTGCCAGCAGCCGGGACAGTGTGGGAGGAAACACCATATATTTT	CASSRDSVGGNTIYF
NA	NA	TRBJ1-1	TRBV2	TGTGCCAGCAGTCCCAGGGCTTTGGGGACTGAAGCTTTCTTT	CASSPRALGTEAFF
NA	TRBD1	TRBJ1-3	TRBV4-2	TGTGCCAGCAGCCAAGAGGCAGGGGGCCATTATGGAAACACCATATATTTT	CASSQEAGGHYGNTIYF
NA	NA	TRBJ1-1	TRBV10-3	TGTGCCATCAGGTGGCTAGCAGAGAACACTGAAGCTTTCTTT	CAIRWLAENTEAFF
NA	TRBD1	TRBJ1-1	TRBV5-1	TGCGCCAGCAAGGGACAGGTGAACACTGAAGCTTTCTTT	CASKGQVNTEAFF
NA	TRBD2	TRBJ2-5	TRBV6-5	TGTGCCAGCAGTTCTACTTCGCGGGGGGGCCGAGAGACCCAGTACTTC	CASSSTSRGGRETQYF
NA	NA	TRBJ2-7	TRBV7-9	TGTGCCAGCAGCCTAGGACAGAGCTCCTACGAGCAGTACTTC	CASSLGQSSYEQYF
NA	TRBD2	TRBJ2-3	TRBV7-3	TGTGCCAGCAGCTCCTTGGGGGGGGTCCGGGATACGCAGTATTTT	CASSSLGGVRDTQYF
NA	TRBD2	TRBJ2-3	TRBV2	TGTGCCAGCAGTACCCCCAGGGGGACTAGCGGGCTTCCTGGCACAGATACGCAGTATTTT	CASSTPRGTSGLPGTDTQYF
NA	TRBD2	TRBJ2-2	TRBV7-9	TGTGCCAGCAGCCGACTCGGGAGGTCCGGGGAGCTGTTTTTT	CASSRLGRSGELFF
NA	NA	TRBJ2-3	TRBV4-1	TGCGCCAGCGCAACTGGGCGGGACCCTAGCACAGATACGCAGTATTTT	CASATGRDPSTDTQYF
NA	TRBD1	TRBJ1-4	TRBV2	TGTGCCAGCAGTGACGTGACAGGGGCTTATAATGAAAAACTGTTTTTT	CASSDVTGAYNEKLFF
NA	TRBD1	TRBJ1-6	TRBV5-1	TGCGCCAGCAGCTTGGCCGCAGGGGGCACACGATCACCCCTCCACTTT	CASSLAAGGTRSPLHF
NA	NA	TRBJ1-1	TRBV10-3	TGTGCCATCACCCGGGGGGGCGCGGGCACTGAAGCTTTCTTT	CAITRGGAGTEAFF
few	TRBD2	TRBJ2-7	TRBV19	TGTGCCAGTAGTATTTCGGGGGGCGAGCAGTACTTC	CASSISGGEQYF
few	TRBD1	TRBJ2-1	TRBV2	TGTGCCAGCAGTATGGACAGGGATATGCATGAGCAGTTCTTC	CASSMDRDMHEQFF